This passage covers 23 T cell receptor beta chains from one sample sequenced in a study of OX40 agonist ivuxolimab in advanced cancers. Profiling relied on immunoSEQ multiplex PCR, and the TCRdb table lists in-frame clones only, not all of them. The sample yields about 53,000 clones, less than 90% seen once. This specimen was CD4+ or CD8+ T cells sorted from blood, taken in a trial of the OX40 agonist ivuxolimab. These TCRs come from an adult with an advanced solid tumor such as melanoma, head and neck, liver or kidney cancer.

The genes are TRBV29-1 and TRBJ2-7; a possible D gene is TRBD2 (6 bases). V gave up 5 bases and J gave up 3 bases, with 11 bases separating them. The germline CDR1 and CDR2 sequences are SQVTM and ANQGSEA. The CDR3 runs to 12 residues. CDR3 residues: CSVTSGYYEQYF. The CDR3, as DNA: TGCAGCGTTACGAGCGGGTACTACGAGCAGTACTTC.

The chain couples TRBV28 to TRBJ2-7; D may be TRBD1 or TRBD2 (5 bases each). There are 13 residues in the CDR3. Germline assignment: CDR1 MDHEN and CDR2 SYDVKM. V was pared by 2 bases and J by 7 bases, with 12 bases between. The CDR3 DNA follows: TGTGCCAGCAGTTTACGGGGCGTGGGTGAGCAGTACTTC. Its protein product is CASSLRGVGEQYF.

The genes are TRBV5-5 and TRBJ2-7; 10 positions match TRBD2. The J segment lost 5 bases and the V segment lost 1 base, leaving 9 bases of the junction unmatched. The CDR3 runs to 16 residues. The germline V gene has CDR1 SGHKS and CDR2 YYEKEE (reference sequence). CDR3 bases: TGTGCCAGCAGCTTGCTCCCTAGCGGGAGTATCAACGAGCAGTACTTC. Its translation is CASSLLPSGSINEQYF.

Comments on this clone: Different DNA sequences within this sample yield the same CDR3. V gene TRBV5-5 combines with J gene TRBJ2-7; TRBD2 agrees at 11 bases. Germline CDR1 SGHKS, CDR2 YYEKEE (reference sequence). V shed 1 base and J 4 bases; nucleotides not matched to a gene: 1. The CDR3 totals 14 residues. CDR3 protein: CASSLTSGSYEQYF. CDR3 bases: TGTGCCAGCAGCTTGACTAGCGGGAGTTACGAGCAGTACTTC.

The chain carries TRBV10-1 and TRBJ1-1; D gene ambiguous. Germline CDR1 WNHNN, CDR2 SYGVQD (reference sequence). With 3 bases removed from V and 1 base from J, the gap between germline ends came to 9 bases. CDR3 length: 14 residues. The CDR3 bases are TGCGCCAGCAGTGAATTTGCAGCGAACACTGAAGCTTTCTTT. Its protein is CASSEFAANTEAFF.

This chain uses TRBV5-1 with TRBJ2-1; 14 nucleotides agree with TRBD2. V lost 0 bases to trimming and J lost 3 bases; unmatched junction nucleotides: 11. The CDR3 loop spans 20 amino acids. Germline assignment: CDR1 SGHRS and CDR2 YFSETQ. The CDR3 DNA reads TGCGCCAGCAGCTTGGCAAGAGGGACTAGCGGGGGAGGGCACTACAATGAGCAGTTCTTC. Translation: CASSLARGTSGGGHYNEQFF.

This chain connects TRBV28 to TRBJ1-1, with D hard to call. The germline gives CDR1 MDHEN, CDR2 SYDVKM. The V gene lost 5 bases and the J gene lost 1 base, with 8 bases spanning the gap. CDR3 length equals 13 residues. In nucleotides, the CDR3 is TGTGCCAGCAGTCCGCCGGCGAACACTGAAGCTTTCTTT. Amino acid sequence: CASSPPANTEAFF.

The rearrangement joins TRBV15 to TRBJ2-5; 7 bases align to TRBD2. There are 17 residues in the CDR3. V dropped 5 bases and J dropped 4; count of bases not matched to a gene: 16. The V gene's germline CDR1 is LNHNV and CDR2 YYDKDF (reference sequence). CDR3 DNA sequence: TGTGCCACCAGCCTAGTTGGAGGCGGGAGAGGATCAGAGACCCAGTACTTC. The encoded protein is CATSLVGGGRGSETQYF.

This chain's CDR3 is CASSQNGLAAGGEQFF. CDR3 coding DNA: TGTGCCAGCAGCCAAAACGGACTAGCGGCAGGGGGGGAGCAGTTCTTC. V and J are TRBV14 and TRBJ2-1, with 10 bases fitting TRBD2. The CDR3 runs to 16 residues. V lost 2 bases, J lost 10 bases, and 11 bases stayed unmatched. The germline CDR1 and CDR2 sequences are SGHDN and FVKESK.

This sequence joins TRBV10-3 and TRBJ2-7, with TRBD1 matching over 7 bases. Germline V gene lookup returns CDR1 ENHRY and CDR2 SYGVKD. The trim removed 2 bases at V and 2 bases at J, leaving 6 bases unmatched. The CDR3 is 15 amino acids. For the CDR3, the DNA is TGTGCCATCAGTGAGAGCACCGGGACAGCCTACGAGCAGTACTTC. As protein: CAISESTGTAYEQYF.

V is TRBV5-6 and J is TRBJ2-3; D remains ambiguous. Germline CDR1 reads SGHDT; CDR2 reads YYEEEE. The CDR3 runs to 11 residues. V gave up 5 bases and J gave up 7 bases, with 8 bases separating them. The CDR3 DNA reads as TGTGCCAGCAGTCTCCTCAATACGCAGTATTTT. Protein product: CASSLLNTQYF.

The CDR3 reads CAWSPPGGAPTGELFF. The DNA of the CDR3 is TGTGCCTGGAGTCCACCGGGGGGGGCGCCCACCGGGGAGCTGTTTTTT. The chain couples TRBV30 to TRBJ2-2, with TRBD2 matching 8 bases. The CDR3 sequence is 16 residues long. The germline V gene has CDR1 GTSNPN and CDR2 SVGIG (reference sequence). V trimming: 2 bases; J trimming: 4 bases; junction bases outside the gene matches: 9.

The chain combines TRBV28 with TRBJ2-6; D gene uncertain. Germline V CDR1 and CDR2: MDHEN, SYDVKM. The V and J ends lost 8 bases and 4 bases respectively, with 12 bases between them. The CDR3 sequence is 14 residues long. The CDR3: CASLDTAGANVLTF. CDR3 bases: TGTGCCAGCCTCGACACAGCCGGGGCCAACGTCCTGACTTTC.

The CDR3 is CASSWTSFNEQFF. Here the CDR3 DNA reads TGTGCCAGCAGCTGGACTAGCTTCAATGAGCAGTTCTTC. The chain links TRBV11-3 to TRBJ2-1; 8 bases align to TRBD2. The V gene's germline CDR1 is SGHNT and CDR2 YENEEA. Trimming cost V 4 bases and J 6 bases; bases outside gene matches: 2. This CDR3 is 13 amino acids long.

The genes are TRBV5-1 and TRBJ2-1; 9 nucleotides agree with TRBD2. This CDR3 has 15 residues. Germline V gives CDR1 SGHRS, CDR2 YFSETQ. V trimming: 0 bases; J trimming: 8 bases; junction bases outside the gene matches: 6. The CDR3 nucleotides read TGCGCCAGCAGCTTGGAGGCGGGAGGGCCTTATGAGCAGTTCTTC. This gives the protein CASSLEAGGPYEQFF.

This clone appeared a single time. The V call is TRBV19, the J call TRBJ2-3, with 16 bases fitting TRBD2. The CDR3 spans 15 residues. Germline V gene sequence: CDR1 LNHDA, CDR2 SQIVND (reference sequence). The junction had 1 base not matched to a gene; V was cut back by 6 bases and J by 4 bases. The CDR3 bases are TGTGCCAGTAGGGGGACTAGCGGGAGGGCAGATACGCAGTATTTT. Translated, it gives CASRGTSGRADTQYF.

This rearrangement joins TRBV7-2 to TRBJ2-1, with D unresolved. V was cut by 1 base and J by 6 bases, with 10 bases left in between. The CDR3 consists of 14 residues. Germline loops: CDR1 SGHTA, CDR2 FQGNSA. The CDR3 loop is CASSLGLGGNEQFF. The CDR3 region has the DNA TGTGCCAGCAGCTTAGGCCTCGGTGGCAATGAGCAGTTCTTC.

This clone was seen just once. DNA of the CDR3: TGTGCCAGCAGCCGAAAACCGGGACAGCCAAACTATGGCTACACCTTC. Encoded protein: CASSRKPGQPNYGYTF. V and J are TRBV7-2 and TRBJ1-2, with TRBD1 matching 7 bases. This CDR3 region has 16 residues. Germline values: CDR1 SGHTA, CDR2 FQGNSA. With 5 bases clipped from V and 2 bases from J, the junction kept 11 bases outside the gene matches.

This clone appeared a single time. The V and J genes are TRBV19 and TRBJ2-1; D gene unclear. Trimming shortened V by 7 bases and J by 4 bases, and 11 bases separated the two germline ends. CDR1 is LNHDA, CDR2 SQIVND, per germline (reference sequence). The CDR3 consists of 13 residues. The CDR3 DNA follows: TGTGCCAGTACCCGACGAAATTACAATGAGCAGTTCTTC. Translated: CASTRRNYNEQFF.

The gene calls are TRBV5-6 and TRBJ2-5; the D gene is possibly TRBD1 (6 bases). Trimming left V 5 bases short and J 4 bases short, with 12 bases between. Germline V gene lookup returns CDR1 SGHDT and CDR2 YYEEEE. There are 13 residues in the CDR3. DNA for the CDR3: TGTGCCAGCAGACAGACAGGTACAGAGACCCAGTACTTC. Its translation: CASRQTGTETQYF.

The V and J genes are TRBV27 and TRBJ2-1; TRBD2 agrees at 14 bases. The junction had 2 bases not matched to a gene; V was cut back by 6 bases and J by 4 bases. The V gene's germline CDR1 is MNHEY and CDR2 SMNVEV (reference sequence). CDR3 length: 15 residues. The chain's CDR3 is CASRGLAGAYNEQFF. DNA of the CDR3: TGTGCCAGCAGGGGACTAGCGGGAGCATACAATGAGCAGTTCTTC.

The chain carries TRBV2 and TRBJ2-1, with a possible D match to TRBD1 (6 bases). Trimming cost V 7 bases and J 6 bases, with 16 bases left between them. The CDR3 consists of 14 residues. Germline V gene sequence: CDR1 SNHLY, CDR2 FYNNEI. The CDR3 sequence is CASTQFRDTNEQFF. The CDR3 DNA sequence: TGTGCCAGCACCCAATTCCGGGACACCAATGAGCAGTTCTTC.

In its sample, this clone was seen once. This chain's CDR3 is CASSLWGGNTEAFF. The CDR3 DNA follows: TGTGCCAGCAGCCTCTGGGGGGGGAACACTGAAGCTTTCTTT. This chain uses TRBV7-2 with TRBJ1-1, with a tentative D call TRBD1 (5 bases). The ends were cut back, 5 bases at V and 1 base at J, with 11 bases in the middle. The CDR3 length is 14 residues. Germline V gene sequence: CDR1 SGHTA, CDR2 FQGNSA.